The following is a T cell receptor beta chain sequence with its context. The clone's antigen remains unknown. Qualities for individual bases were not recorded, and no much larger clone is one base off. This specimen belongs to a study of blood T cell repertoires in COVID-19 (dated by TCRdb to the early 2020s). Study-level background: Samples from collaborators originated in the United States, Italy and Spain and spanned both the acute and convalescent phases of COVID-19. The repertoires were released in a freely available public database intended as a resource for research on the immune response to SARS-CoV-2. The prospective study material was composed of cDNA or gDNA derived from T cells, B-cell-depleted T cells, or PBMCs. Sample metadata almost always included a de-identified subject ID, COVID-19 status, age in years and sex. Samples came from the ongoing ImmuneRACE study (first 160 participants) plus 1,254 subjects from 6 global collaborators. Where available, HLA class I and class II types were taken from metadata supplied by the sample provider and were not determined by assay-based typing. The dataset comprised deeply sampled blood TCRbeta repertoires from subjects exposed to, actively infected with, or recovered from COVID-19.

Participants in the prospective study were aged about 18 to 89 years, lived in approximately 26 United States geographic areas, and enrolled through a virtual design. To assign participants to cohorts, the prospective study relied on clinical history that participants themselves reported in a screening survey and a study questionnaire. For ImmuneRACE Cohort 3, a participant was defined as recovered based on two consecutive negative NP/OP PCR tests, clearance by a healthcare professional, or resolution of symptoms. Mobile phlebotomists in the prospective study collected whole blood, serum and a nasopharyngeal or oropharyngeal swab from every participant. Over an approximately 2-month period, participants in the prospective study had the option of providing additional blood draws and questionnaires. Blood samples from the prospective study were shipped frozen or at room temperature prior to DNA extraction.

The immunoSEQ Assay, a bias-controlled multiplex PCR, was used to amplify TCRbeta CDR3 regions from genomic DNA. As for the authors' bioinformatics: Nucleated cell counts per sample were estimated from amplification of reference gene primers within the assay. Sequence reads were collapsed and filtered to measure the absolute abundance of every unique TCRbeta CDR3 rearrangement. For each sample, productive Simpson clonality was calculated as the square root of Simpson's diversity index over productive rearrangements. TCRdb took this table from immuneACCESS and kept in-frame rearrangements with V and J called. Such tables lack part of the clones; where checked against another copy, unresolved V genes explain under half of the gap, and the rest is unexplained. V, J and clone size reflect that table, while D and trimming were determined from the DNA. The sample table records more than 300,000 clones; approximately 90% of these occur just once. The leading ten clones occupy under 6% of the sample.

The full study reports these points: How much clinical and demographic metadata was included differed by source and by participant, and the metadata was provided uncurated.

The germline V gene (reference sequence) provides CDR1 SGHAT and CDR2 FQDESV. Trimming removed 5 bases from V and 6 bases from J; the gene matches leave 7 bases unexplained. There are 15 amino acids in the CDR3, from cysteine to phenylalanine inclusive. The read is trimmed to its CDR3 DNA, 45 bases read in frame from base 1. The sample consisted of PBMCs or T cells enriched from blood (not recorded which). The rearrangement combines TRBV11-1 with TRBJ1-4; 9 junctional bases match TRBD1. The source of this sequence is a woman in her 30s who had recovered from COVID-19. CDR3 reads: CASSPGQGRDEKLFF. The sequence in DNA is TGTGCCAGCAGCCCGGGACAGGGACGAGATGAAAAACTGTTTTTT.